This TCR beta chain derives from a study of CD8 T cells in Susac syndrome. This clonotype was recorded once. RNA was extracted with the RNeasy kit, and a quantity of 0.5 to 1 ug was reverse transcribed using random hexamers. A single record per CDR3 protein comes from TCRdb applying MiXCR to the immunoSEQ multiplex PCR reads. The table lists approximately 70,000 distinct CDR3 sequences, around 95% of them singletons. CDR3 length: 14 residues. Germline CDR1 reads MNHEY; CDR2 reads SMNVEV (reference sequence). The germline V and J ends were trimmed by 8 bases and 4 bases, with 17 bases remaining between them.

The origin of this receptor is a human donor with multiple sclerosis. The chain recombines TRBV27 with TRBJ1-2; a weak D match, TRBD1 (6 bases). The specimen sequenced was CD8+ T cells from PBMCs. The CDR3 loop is CASRPGVLAYGYTF. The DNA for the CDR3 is TGTGCCAGCCGACCAGGGGTGCTGGCCTATGGCTACACCTTC.